This T cell receptor beta chain was sequenced during a study of T cell changes during pregnancy in multiple sclerosis. V shed 5 bases and J 3 bases; nucleotides not matched to a gene: 9. Germline V CDR1 and CDR2: SGHTA, FQGTGA. This CDR3 has 15 residues. Clones were read by immunoSEQ multiplex PCR, and TCRdb kept only the in-frame ones, dropping some. The sample lists about 46,000 clones; around 93% were seen once. V gene TRBV7-3 combines with J gene TRBJ2-7; 8 bases match TRBD1. The sequence came from a female donor with multiple sclerosis, enrolled in a pregnancy study. The input for sequencing was CD8+ T cells from peripheral blood mononuclear cells, taken in the second trimester of pregnancy. CDR3 residues: CASSEPPGTGYEQYF. The CDR3, as DNA: TGTGCCAGCAGCGAACCCCCCGGGACAGGCTACGAGCAGTACTTC.